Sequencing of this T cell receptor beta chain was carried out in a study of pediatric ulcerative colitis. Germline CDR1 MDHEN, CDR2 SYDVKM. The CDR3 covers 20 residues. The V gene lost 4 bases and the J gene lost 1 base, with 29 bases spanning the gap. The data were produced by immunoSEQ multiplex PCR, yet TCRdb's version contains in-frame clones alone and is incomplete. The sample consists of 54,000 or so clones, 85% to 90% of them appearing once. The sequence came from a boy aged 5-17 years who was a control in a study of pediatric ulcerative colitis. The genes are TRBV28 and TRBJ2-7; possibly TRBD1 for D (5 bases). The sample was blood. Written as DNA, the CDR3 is TGTGCCAGCAGTTCGCGTCTAGTCAGGGAAGATAATCATATATCCTACGAGCAGTACTTC. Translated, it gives CASSSRLVREDNHISYEQYF.